These 30 T cell receptor beta chains share one sample of origin, sequenced in a study of identical twins. One entry per CDR3 protein results from TCRdb running MiXCR on the 5' RACE reads. The data hold around 220,000 distinct CDR3 sequences, with about 11% observed a single time. The specimen was memory T cells sorted from blood. The receptor source for this set is a man aged 45 to 65 in good health.

The genes are TRBV9 and TRBJ2-7, with 12 nucleotides matching TRBD2. Trimming at V came to 7 bases and at J to 4 bases, leaving 6 bases not matched to a gene. CDR3 length equals 14 residues. Per the germline V gene, CDR1 is SGDLS and CDR2 is YYNGEE. CDR3 sequence (DNA): TGTGCCAGCCGTCCCCTAGCGGGGGGGTACGAGCAGTACTTC. Amino acids: CASRPLAGGYEQYF.

Points on this clonotype: A much larger clone lies a single base off, so this may be a read error. The chain carries TRBV14 and TRBJ2-1, with 9 bases fitting TRBD2. The germline V gene encodes CDR1 SGHDN and CDR2 FVKESK. There are 16 residues in the CDR3. This chain's CDR3 is CASSLSPSGAYNEHFF. DNA of the CDR3: TGTGCCAGCAGCCTCTCCCCTAGCGGGGCCTACAATGAGCACTTCTTC.

This clonotype was counted ten times or more. The chain links TRBV29-1 to TRBJ2-4; possible D gene TRBD2, 7 bases. The CDR3 has 16 residues. Germline V lookup: CDR1 SQVTM, CDR2 ANQGSEA. Between the trimmed V and J ends, which lost 1 base and 1 base, there was a span of 14 bases. CDR3 residues: CSVEVGGRRAKNIQYF. The CDR3 nucleotides are TGCAGCGTTGAAGTCGGGGGGCGCCGGGCCAAAAACATTCAGTACTTC.

This clonotype was recorded a few times. This chain joins TRBV5-1 and TRBJ2-5; TRBD1 is a possible D gene (5 bases). CDR1 and CDR2 from the germline V gene are SGHRS and YFSETQ. The CDR3 spans 15 residues. Trimming cost V 2 bases and J 2 bases, with 13 bases left between them. The chain's CDR3 is CASSLTIGAQETQYF. In nucleotides, the CDR3 is TGCGCCAGCAGCTTAACAATAGGGGCTCAAGAGACCCAGTACTTC.

This clonotype was seen a handful of times. The rearrangement uses TRBV7-2 and TRBJ1-2, with 7 bases aligning to TRBD1. Germline V gives CDR1 SGHTA, CDR2 FQGNSA. CDR3 length equals 14 residues. V lost 0 bases to trimming and J lost 8 bases; unmatched junction nucleotides: 6. In nucleotides, the CDR3 is TGTGCCAGCAGCTTAGCCAGGGGGTTAGAAGGCTACACCTTC. It is translated as CASSLARGLEGYTF.

This clonotype was detected a few times. The chain couples TRBV11-2 to TRBJ2-5; D is unresolved. Germline V gives CDR1 SGHAT, CDR2 FQNNGV. V was shortened by 2 bases and J by 4 bases, with 5 bases between the two germline ends. The CDR3 runs to 12 residues. The CDR3 here is CASSLHAETQYF. The DNA for the CDR3 is TGTGCCAGCAGCTTACATGCAGAGACCCAGTACTTC.

The sample holds a few counts of this clonotype. The rearrangement links TRBV20-1 to TRBJ2-2; D is unresolved. The CDR3 has 12 amino acids. The V gene's germline CDR1 is DFQATT and CDR2 SNEGSKA (reference sequence). V gave up 5 bases and J gave up 3 bases, with 7 bases separating them. CDR3 sequence: CSAGSYTGELFF. The CDR3, as DNA: TGCAGTGCTGGCTCCTACACCGGGGAGCTGTTTTTT.

There are many counts of this clonotype. The J gene is TRBJ2-7, the V gene TRBV29-1; perhaps TRBD2 as D (5 bases). Trimming left V 6 bases short and J 1 base short, with 19 bases between. The length of the CDR3 is 15 residues. Germline V gives CDR1 SQVTM, CDR2 ANQGSEA. The CDR3 DNA sequence: TGCAGCGTCGGACGAATCGGGGTTAGGTCCTACGAGCAGTACTTC. Encoded protein: CSVGRIGVRSYEQYF.

The chain has TRBV12-3 or TRBV12-4 and TRBJ2-1, with 7 bases identical to TRBD1. The CDR3 runs to 15 residues. V shed 6 bases and J 6 bases; nucleotides not matched to a gene: 11. The DNA of the CDR3 is TGTGCCAGCAGGTTAAGCCCGACAGGGCCCAATGAGCAGTTCTTC. Protein product: CASRLSPTGPNEQFF.

The chain uses TRBV7-2 and TRBJ1-2; 7 bases fit TRBD1. The CDR3 has 16 residues. With 4 bases clipped from V and 8 bases from J, the junction kept 16 bases outside the gene matches. Looked up from germline, CDR1 is SGHTA and CDR2 is FQGNSA. For the CDR3, the DNA is TGTGCCAGCAGCTCCAATTTAGGGACAGCCCTGGTGGGCTACACCTTC. Its protein is CASSSNLGTALVGYTF.

This clonotype showed up many times. The J gene is TRBJ1-1, the V gene TRBV7-8; TRBD1 is a possible D gene (6 bases). V was pared by 0 bases and J by 5 bases, with 10 bases between. The V gene's germline CDR1 is SGHVS and CDR2 FQNEAQ. There are 14 residues in the CDR3. The CDR3, as DNA: TGTGCCAGCAGCTTAGCGGGGGGGCGGACTGAAGCTTTCTTT. As protein: CASSLAGGRTEAFF.

This clonotype has ten or more counts. J is TRBJ2-7 and V is TRBV7-8; TRBD1 matches 8 bases. The CDR3 totals 14 residues. Unmatched junction bases numbered 8, after V lost 5 bases and J lost 5 bases. CDR1 is SGHVS, CDR2 FQNEAQ, per germline. The CDR3 loop reads CASSRGQGINEQYF. Written as DNA, the CDR3 is TGTGCCAGCAGCCGAGGACAGGGAATCAACGAGCAGTACTTC.

This clonotype has ten or more counts. The chain recombines TRBV29-1 with TRBJ2-7; 7 bases line up with TRBD2. Germline CDR1 is SQVTM and CDR2 is ANQGSEA. The V gene end was trimmed by 2 bases and the J gene end by 3 bases; junction bases not matched to a gene: 10. The length of the CDR3 is 15 residues. The CDR3 here is CSVELRDGGNYEQYF. The CDR3 DNA follows: TGCAGCGTTGAACTCCGGGACGGGGGGAACTACGAGCAGTACTTC.

This clonotype was counted ten times or more. The V and J genes are TRBV5-1 and TRBJ1-5; no firm D call. Trimming removed 0 bases from V and 3 bases from J, with 10 bases in between. This CDR3 region has 15 residues. The germline V gene has CDR1 SGHRS and CDR2 YFSETQ. The CDR3 coding sequence is TGCGCCAGCAGCTTGGAAGGGAGGGACAATCAGCCCCAGCATTTT. Translated: CASSLEGRDNQPQHF.

This clonotype was counted at least ten times. The chain combines TRBV4-3 with TRBJ2-1, with TRBD1 identical over 10 bases. Trimming at V came to 3 bases and at J to 5 bases, leaving 7 bases not matched to a gene. Per the germline V gene, CDR1 is LGHNA and CDR2 is YSLEER. The CDR3 has 16 amino acids. The CDR3 sequence: CASSQSTGGRDNEQFF. The DNA of the CDR3 is TGCGCCAGCAGCCAGTCGACAGGGGGCAGGGACAATGAGCAGTTCTTC.

Comment on this clonotype: A junction end diverges from the germline sequence, so it may reflect a read error. The chain employs TRBV20-1 and TRBJ2-1; D is perhaps TRBD2 (7 bases). The CDR3 runs 14 residues. The germline gives CDR1 DFQATT, CDR2 SNEGSKA (reference sequence). As DNA, the CDR3 is TGCAGTGCTCGGGGGCGGGAGCGGTACACTGAGCAGTTCTTC. Its protein product is CSARGRERYTEQFF.

The table lists this clonotype with a few counts. The chain joins TRBV20-1 to TRBJ2-2; no clear D gene. Trimming pared 3 bases from V and 3 bases from J, leaving 5 bases between. The CDR3 runs 12 residues. Looked up from germline, CDR1 is DFQATT and CDR2 is SNEGSKA (reference sequence). This CDR3 reads CSARSDTGELFF. CDR3 coding DNA: TGCAGTGCTAGGTCCGACACCGGGGAGCTGTTTTTT.

This clonotype has just a few counts. This chain joins TRBV3-1 and TRBJ1-2, with 8 bases matching TRBD1. V gave up 3 bases and J gave up 8 bases; unmatched junction bases: 11. This CDR3 is built from 15 residues. Germline-derived CDR1 and CDR2 are LGHDT and YNNKEL (reference sequence). CDR3 residues: CASSHAGQGSGGYTF. The DNA for the CDR3 is TGTGCCAGCAGCCATGCTGGACAGGGATCGGGAGGCTACACCTTC.

Many counts were recorded for this clonotype. The chain has TRBV7-8 and TRBJ1-1, with D hard to call. The CDR3 contains 15 residues. Germline CDR1 reads SGHVS; CDR2 reads FQNEAQ. V lost 1 base and J 2 bases, leaving 11 bases between the germline ends. CDR3 sequence (DNA): TGTGCCAGCAGCTTAGTAAGAACAGAAAACACTGAAGCTTTCTTT. Protein: CASSLVRTENTEAFF.

This clonotype was seen repeatedly, ten times or more. The V and J genes are TRBV20-1 and TRBJ1-2; D is ambiguous. Germline V gives CDR1 DFQATT, CDR2 SNEGSKA (reference sequence). This CDR3 contains 13 residues. V was clipped by 2 bases and J by 10 bases, with 17 bases between them. The CDR3 coding sequence is TGCAGTGCTAGAAACAGAATAACTCTGGACTACACCTTC. Protein: CSARNRITLDYTF.

This clonotype has ten or more counts. The chain joins TRBV7-9 to TRBJ1-1; D ambiguous. The germline V gene has CDR1 SEHNR and CDR2 FQNEAQ (reference sequence). This CDR3 contains 12 residues. V lost 5 bases, J lost 8 bases, and 12 bases lay in between. In DNA, the CDR3 is TGTGCCAGCAGCGCAGTTAAGGCAGAAGCTTTCTTT. Translated: CASSAVKAEAFF.

This clonotype occurred many times. A junction end diverges from the germline sequence, so it may reflect a read error. The chain links TRBV5-5 to TRBJ2-5; D gene unclear. There are 14 residues in the CDR3. Germline V gene data show CDR1 as SGHKS and CDR2 as YYEKEE (reference sequence). The chain's CDR3 is CASSLDLNQETQYF. DNA of the CDR3: TGTGCCAGCAGTTTGGACCTAAACCAAGAGACCCAGTACTTC.

The chain has TRBV2 and TRBJ2-3; maybe TRBD2 (5 bases). Deletions cut 5 bases from V and 1 base from J, with 10 bases between. CDR1 SNHLY and CDR2 FYNNEI come from the germline V gene. CDR3 length: 14 amino acids. The CDR3 nucleotides are TGTGCCAGCAGTTTTTACGGGGGCACAGATACGCAGTATTTT. Encoded protein: CASSFYGGTDTQYF. The whole variable domain, remainder taken from reference TRBV2 and TRBJ2-3, is EPEVTQTPSHQVTQMGQEVILRCVPISNHLYFYWYRQILGQKVEFLVSFYNNEISEKSEIFDDQFSVERPDGSNFTLKIRSTKLEDSAMYFCASSFYGGTDTQYFGPGTRLTVL.

This clonotype was picked up many times. The chain joins TRBV27 to TRBJ2-2; D may be TRBD2 (5 bases). V gave up 2 bases and J gave up 8 bases, with 12 bases separating them. Germline CDR1 reads MNHEY; CDR2 reads SMNVEV (reference sequence). There are 14 residues in the CDR3. The CDR3 loop is CASSLRATGGELFF. Here the CDR3 DNA reads TGTGCCAGCAGTTTACGTGCAACGGGAGGGGAGCTGTTTTTT.

With regard to this clonotype: A read error may produce the germline difference seen at one junction end. The CDR3 loop reads CASSLSGSSYNGQFF. DNA of the CDR3: TGCGCCAGCAGCTTAAGCGGGAGTTCGTACAATGGGCAGTTCTTC. The gene calls are TRBV5-1 and TRBJ2-1; TRBD2 matches 8 bases. The CDR3 length is 15 residues. Looked up from germline, CDR1 is SGHRS and CDR2 is YFSETQ.

The rearrangement uses TRBV5-5 and TRBJ1-5; 7 bases map to TRBD1. With 4 bases clipped from V and 3 bases from J, the junction kept 4 bases outside the gene matches. Germline CDR1 is SGHKS and CDR2 is YYEKEE (reference sequence). This CDR3 is built from 14 residues. Here the CDR3 DNA reads TGTGCCAGCAGCATAACAGGGGCCAATCAGCCCCAGCATTTT. Translating gives CASSITGANQPQHF.

This clonotype was recorded a few times. The V and J genes are TRBV20-1 and TRBJ1-2; 9 bases match TRBD1. Looked up from germline, CDR1 is DFQATT and CDR2 is SNEGSKA (reference sequence). The CDR3 covers 13 residues. Trimming at V came to 5 bases and at J to 4 bases, leaving 5 bases not matched to a gene. The CDR3 reads CSAWDRASYGYTF. Written as DNA, the CDR3 is TGCAGTGCTTGGGACAGGGCGAGCTATGGCTACACCTTC.

This clonotype occurred many times. This sequence joins TRBV5-6 and TRBJ2-7, with unresolved D. The V gene lost 5 bases and the J gene lost 1 base, with 13 bases spanning the gap. This CDR3 comprises 14 residues. Looked up from germline, CDR1 is SGHDT and CDR2 is YYEEEE. Here the CDR3 reads CASRSDDFSYEQYF. The CDR3 nucleotides read TGTGCCAGCAGATCCGATGACTTTTCCTACGAGCAGTACTTC.

This chain links TRBV15 with TRBJ1-2; D is undetermined. V lost 0 bases to trimming and J lost 1 base, with 6 bases between them. The CDR3 extends over 14 amino acids. CDR1 is LNHNV and CDR2 is YYDKDF in the germline V gene (reference sequence). CDR3 amino acids: CATSREGNNYGYTF. Written as DNA, the CDR3 is TGTGCCACCAGCAGAGAGGGGAATAACTATGGCTACACCTTC.

This clonotype has only a few counts. The rearrangement links TRBV6-5 to TRBJ2-2; D call uncertain. The CDR3 consists of 15 residues. The germline CDR1 and CDR2 sequences are MNHEY and SVGAGI. V gave up 1 base and J gave up 7 bases, with 13 bases separating them. CDR3 nucleotide sequence: TGTGCCAGCAGTTACTTGAACAGCGTTGGCGGGGAGCTGTTTTTT. Amino acid sequence: CASSYLNSVGGELFF.